This T cell receptor beta chain was retrieved from a study of cytomegalovirus exposure and HLA in healthy donors. CDR1 is LNHDA, CDR2 SQIVND, per germline (reference sequence). The V and J ends lost 3 bases and 8 bases respectively, with 16 bases between them. The CDR3 extends over 14 amino acids. 60 Vbeta and 13 Jbeta primers were used in PCR. Only in-frame clones appear in the TCRdb table, and some are missing; sequencing was by immunoSEQ multiplex PCR. The sample lists around 200,000 clones, 79% occurring once. This chain links TRBV19 with TRBJ1-2; a possible D gene is TRBD1 (5 bases). This receptor was taken from a woman aged 25 to 39 in good health and CMV-seropositive. The specimen sequenced was PBMCs. CDR3 coding DNA: TGTGCCAGTAGTATCATAGACAGCAAGGTCGGCTACACCTTC. Its translation: CASSIIDSKVGYTF.